This T cell receptor beta chain was recorded in a study of response to subunit inactivated influenza vaccine. This clonotype has just a few counts. The antigen remains undetermined. Study-wide findings and caveats: It was suggested by the authors that few new T cells are recruited by each seasonal influenza vaccination.

This CDR3 contains 14 residues. CDR1 is SQVTM, CDR2 ANQGSEA, per germline. The trim removed 4 bases at V and 4 bases at J, leaving 7 bases unmatched. MiXCR, applied by TCRdb to the RT-PCR reads, yields one record per CDR3 protein. Of fewer than 550,000 distinct CDR3 sequences listed, over 25% are singletons. The sequenced sample was CD4+ T cells sorted from PBMCs, obtained about 5 days after vaccination. The chain uses TRBV29-1 and TRBJ1-1; 9 bases line up with TRBD1. This sequence originates from a man aged 45-65 years who received an inactivated influenza vaccine. DNA of the CDR3: TGCAGCGTTGCGGGTGGACAGGGGCCCACTGAAGCTTTCTTT. It codes for CSVAGGQGPTEAFF.